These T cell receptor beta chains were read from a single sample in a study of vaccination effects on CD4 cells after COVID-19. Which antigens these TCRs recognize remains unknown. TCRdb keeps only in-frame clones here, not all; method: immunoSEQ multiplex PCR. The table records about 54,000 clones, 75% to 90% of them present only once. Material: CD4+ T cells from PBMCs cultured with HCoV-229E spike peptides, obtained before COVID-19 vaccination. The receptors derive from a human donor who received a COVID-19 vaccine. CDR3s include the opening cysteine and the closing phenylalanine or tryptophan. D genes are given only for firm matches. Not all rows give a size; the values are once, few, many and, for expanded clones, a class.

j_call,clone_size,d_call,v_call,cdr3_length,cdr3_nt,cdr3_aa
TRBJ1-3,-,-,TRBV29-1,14,TGCAGCGTTGAAGAAGCAGGAACTGGAAACACCATATATTTT,CSVEEAGTGNTIYF
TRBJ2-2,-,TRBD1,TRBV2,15,TGTGCCAGCAGGATGGGGACAGGTAACACCGGGGAGCTGTTTTTT,CASRMGTGNTGELFF
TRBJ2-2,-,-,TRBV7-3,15,TGTGCCAGCAGCTTATACAGGGAGGGGACCGGGGAGCTGTTTTTT,CASSLYREGTGELFF
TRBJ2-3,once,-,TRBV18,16,TGTGCCAGCTCACCAGTCCTAGCGACTAGCACAGATACGCAGTATTTT,CASSPVLATSTDTQYF
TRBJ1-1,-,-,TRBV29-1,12,TGCAGCGTTCACAGACAGAACACTGAAGCTTTCTTT,CSVHRQNTEAFF
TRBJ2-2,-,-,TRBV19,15,TGTGCCAGTAGTTCCCCCGGAGCGAACACCGGGGAGCTGTTTTTT,CASSSPGANTGELFF
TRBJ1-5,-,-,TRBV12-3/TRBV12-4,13,TGTGCCAGCAGTTTACGCGTCAATCAGCCCCAGCATTTT,CASSLRVNQPQHF
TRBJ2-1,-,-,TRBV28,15,TGTGCCAGCTGGACAGTGGGGTTCTCCTACAATGAGCAGTTCTTC,CASWTVGFSYNEQFF
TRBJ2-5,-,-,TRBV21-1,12,TGTGCCAGCAGCCCGCTGGGGGAGACCCAGTACTTC,CASSPLGETQYF
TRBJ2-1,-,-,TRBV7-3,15,TGTGCCAGCAGCATTAGCGGAGACTCCTACAATGAGCAGTTCTTC,CASSISGDSYNEQFF
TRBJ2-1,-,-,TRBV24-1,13,TGTGCCACCAGTGATGATGGGGACAATGAGCAGTTCTTC,CATSDDGDNEQFF
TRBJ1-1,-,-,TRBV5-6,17,TGTGCCAGCAGCCCTTTTGATCCGGACAGCGAACTGTTTGAAGCTTTCTTT,CASSPFDPDSELFEAFF
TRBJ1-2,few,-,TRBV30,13,TGTGCCTGGAGTCCTACAGCTAACTATGGCTACACCTTC,CAWSPTANYGYTF
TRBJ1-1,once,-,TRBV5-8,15,TGTGCCAGCAGCAAGTGGACAACCTCTAACACTGAAGCTTTCTTT,CASSKWTTSNTEAFF
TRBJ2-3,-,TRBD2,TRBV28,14,TGTGCCAGCCGAAATAGCGGGGGGGCAGATACGCAGTATTTT,CASRNSGGADTQYF
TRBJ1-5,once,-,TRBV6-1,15,TGTGCCAGCAATCCAGGCTCCTATAGCAATCAGCCCCAGCATTTT,CASNPGSYSNQPQHF
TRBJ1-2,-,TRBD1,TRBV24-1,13,TGTGCCACCAGTGATGAGGGGGCGCGGGGCTACACCTTC,CATSDEGARGYTF
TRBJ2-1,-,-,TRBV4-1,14,TGCGCCAGCAGCCAAGGTTGGGGAAACAATGAGCAGTTCTTC,CASSQGWGNNEQFF
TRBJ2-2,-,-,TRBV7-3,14,TGTGCCAGCAGCCCCGAATCCATGCATTATGGGCTGTTTTTT,CASSPESMHYGLFF
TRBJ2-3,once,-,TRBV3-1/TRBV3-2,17,TGTGCCAGCAGCCAAGACTGGTCACTCACTAGCACAGATACGCAGTATTTT,CASSQDWSLTSTDTQYF
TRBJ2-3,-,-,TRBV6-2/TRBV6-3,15,TGTGCCAGCAGTCCCGCCTCTAGCGAGGGAGATACGCAGTATTTT,CASSPASSEGDTQYF
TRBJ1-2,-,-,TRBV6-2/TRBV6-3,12,TGTGCCAGCAGTTACGGGGGCTATGGCTACACCTTC,CASSYGGYGYTF
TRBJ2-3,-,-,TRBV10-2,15,TGCGCCAGCAGTGAGTGGGGGGGCGGCACAGATACGCAGTATTTT,CASSEWGGGTDTQYF
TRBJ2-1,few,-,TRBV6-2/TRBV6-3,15,TGTGCCAGCACCCCGCGAAGGTCGATCGGCAATGAGCAGTTCTTC,CASTPRRSIGNEQFF
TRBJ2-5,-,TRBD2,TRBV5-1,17,TGCGCCAGCAGCGAGAGACCCTTGGCGGGGGGGCAGGAGACCCAGTACTTC,CASSERPLAGGQETQYF
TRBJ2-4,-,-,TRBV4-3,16,TGCGCCAGCAGCCAAGATTGGCGAGACACCAAAAACATTCAGTACTTC,CASSQDWRDTKNIQYF
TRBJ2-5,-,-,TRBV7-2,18,TGTGCCAGCAGCACGTACCCACGACGCGGCCGCGGGGAAGAGACCCAGTACTTC,CASSTYPRRGRGEETQYF
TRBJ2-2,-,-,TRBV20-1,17,TGCAGTGCTAGTCTTTGGGGGAGATCCGAGGCGACCGGGGAGCTGTTTTTT,CSASLWGRSEATGELFF
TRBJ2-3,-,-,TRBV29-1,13,TGCAGCTTGTGGGCCAGGGCTCCAGATACGCAGTATTTT,CSLWARAPDTQYF
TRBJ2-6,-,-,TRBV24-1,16,TGTGCCACCAGTGATTTTGTGTCGGGAGGGGCCAACGTCCTGACTTTC,CATSDFVSGGANVLTF
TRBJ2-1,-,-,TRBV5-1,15,TGCGCCAGCAGCTTGGTGGCGCAGGGCCGAGATGAGCAGTTCTTC,CASSLVAQGRDEQFF
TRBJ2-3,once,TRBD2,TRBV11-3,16,TGTGCCAGCAGCCCCACAGCGGGGGGGCCTGCAGATACGCAGTATTTT,CASSPTAGGPADTQYF
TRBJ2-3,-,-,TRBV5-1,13,TGCGCCAGCAGCTTGGGGGCCCCTAAGGTCGAGTATTTT,CASSLGAPKVEYF
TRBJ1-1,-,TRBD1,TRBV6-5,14,TGTGCCAGCAGTCGCGACAGGGAGAACACTGAAGCTTTCTTT,CASSRDRENTEAFF
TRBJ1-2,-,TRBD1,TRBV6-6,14,TGTGCCAGCAGTAAACCCGGGACAGACTATGGCTACACCTTC,CASSKPGTDYGYTF